This TCR beta chain was observed in a study of T cells in localized non-small cell lung cancer. V was pared by 2 bases and J by 9 bases, with 10 bases of the junction left unmatched. The CDR3 loop spans 16 amino acids. Looked up from germline, CDR1 is MGHRA and CDR2 is YSYEKL. Overall study findings and caveats: Of the top 100 tumor clones, median around 55 were in adjacent lung, about 30 among its top 100.

Comment on this clone: Its cognate antigen is unknown.

The data were produced by immunoSEQ multiplex PCR, yet TCRdb's version contains in-frame clones alone and is incomplete. The sample includes more than 45,000 clones, about 72% seen only once; the top ten take about a sixth. The sample was peripheral blood, taken before any cancer treatment. This clonotype originated in a man aged 35 to 70 with stage I squamous cell lung carcinoma. The J gene is TRBJ2-7, the V gene TRBV4-1, with 13 bases matching TRBD2. CDR3 protein: CASSQSGGLAGVRQYF. In DNA, the CDR3 is TGCGCCAGCAGCCAATCGGGAGGACTAGCGGGGGTGAGGCAGTACTTC.